The 25 T cell receptor beta chains below all came from one sample that was sequenced in a study of blood T cell repertoires in COVID-19. Sequenced by immunoSEQ multiplex PCR; TCRdb stores in-frame clones only, minus some. This sample has about 230,000 clones, with just over 85% found just once. Input material: peripheral blood. The receptors were sampled from a man aged 45 to 65 with COVID-19, enrolled during active disease.

The gene calls are TRBV7-3 and TRBJ2-2; D is ambiguous. CDR1 and CDR2 from the germline V gene are SGHTA and FQGTGA. V lost 8 bases and J 6 bases, leaving 13 bases between the germline ends. This CDR3 is built from 13 residues. CDR3 protein: CASQESFSGELFF. The CDR3 DNA reads TGTGCCAGCCAGGAATCGTTTTCCGGGGAGCTGTTTTTT.

The chain joins TRBV7-9 to TRBJ2-7; 7 bases are shared with TRBD2. V lost 5 bases, J lost 12 bases, and 7 bases stayed unmatched. The CDR3 is 11 amino acids. Germline V gives CDR1 SEHNR, CDR2 FQNEAQ (reference sequence). CDR3 region: CASSLGGRPYF. The CDR3 region has the DNA TGTGCCAGCAGCCTCGGCGGGAGACCGTACTTC.

This rearrangement joins TRBV6-6 to TRBJ1-5; the match to TRBD1 covers 10 bases. The CDR3 covers 15 residues. Germline assignment: CDR1 MNHNY and CDR2 SVGAGI (reference sequence). J gave up 7 bases and V 5 bases, and 8 bases lay outside the gene matches. The CDR3 region is CASSRDRGMGQPQHF. The CDR3 bases are TGTGCCAGCAGTCGGGACAGGGGCATGGGCCAGCCCCAGCATTTT.

The CDR3 reads CASRGQGHIQYF. The DNA of the CDR3 is TGTGCCAGCAGAGGACAGGGTCACATTCAGTACTTC. This chain uses TRBV11-2 with TRBJ2-4, with 8 bases aligning to TRBD1. V lost 6 bases, J lost 8 bases, and 3 bases stayed unmatched. Germline V gene data show CDR1 as SGHAT and CDR2 as FQNNGV. The CDR3 totals 12 residues.

The chain has TRBV2 and TRBJ1-1; 8 bases are a match to TRBD1. This CDR3 region has 15 residues. CDR1 SNHLY and CDR2 FYNNEI come from the germline V gene. V gave up 6 bases and J gave up 4 bases; unmatched junction bases: 10. CDR3 bases: TGTGCCAGCAGACAAGATCAGGGGGCAGGCACTGAAGCTTTCTTT. It encodes CASRQDQGAGTEAFF.

Only a few counts were recorded for this clone. This sequence joins TRBV12-3 or TRBV12-4 and TRBJ1-1; D is unclear. CDR3 length: 12 residues. Between the trimmed V and J ends, which lost 4 bases and 2 bases, there was a span of 5 bases. CDR3 protein: CASSYSNTEAFF. CDR3 DNA: TGTGCCAGCAGTTACAGTAACACTGAAGCTTTCTTT.

The rearrangement uses TRBV7-2 and TRBJ2-7; perhaps TRBD1 as D (5 bases). CDR1 is SGHTA, CDR2 FQGNSA, per germline. The CDR3 covers 15 residues. The V gene lost 5 bases and the J gene lost 0 bases, with 14 bases spanning the gap. The CDR3 DNA sequence: TGTGCCAGCAGCCCCAGGGCCGTGAGCTCCTACGAGCAGTACTTC. The encoded protein is CASSPRAVSSYEQYF.

J is TRBJ1-3 and V is TRBV5-1; D is unresolved. Germline CDR1 reads SGHRS; CDR2 reads YFSETQ. V shed 4 bases and J shed 0 bases, with 11 bases lying between them. This CDR3 comprises 15 residues. The CDR3 loop is CASSKSGDSGNTIYF. The CDR3 DNA sequence: TGCGCCAGCAGCAAATCAGGTGACTCTGGAAACACCATATATTTT.

The chain carries TRBV5-1 and TRBJ1-4; D is unresolved. CDR1 is SGHRS and CDR2 is YFSETQ in the germline V gene. Trimming cost V 4 bases and J 9 bases, with 16 bases left between them. This CDR3 is 14 amino acids long. Here the CDR3 DNA reads TGCGCCAGCAGCAGGGAGGCCGACCGACAAAAACTGTTTTTT. Translation: CASSREADRQKLFF.

V is TRBV7-6 and J is TRBJ2-1; 9 bases align to TRBD1. Germline CDR1 SGHVS, CDR2 FNYEAQ. This CDR3 contains 19 residues. V trimming: 0 bases; J trimming: 8 bases; junction bases outside the gene matches: 17. For the CDR3, the DNA is TGTGCCAGCAGCTTAGCGCTAAGAGCACAGGGGGCGATTTCGGATGAGCAGTTCTTC. It encodes CASSLALRAQGAISDEQFF. Full variable domain (rest looked up from reference TRBV7-6 and TRBJ2-1): GAGVSQSPRYKVTKRGQDVALRCDPISGHVSLYWYRQALGQGPEFLTYFNYEAQQDKSGLPNDRFSAERPEGSISTLTIQRTEQRDSAMYRCASSLALRAQGAISDEQFFGPGTRLTVL.

This rearrangement joins TRBV5-6 to TRBJ2-2; D perhaps matches TRBD1 (7 bases). Trimming removed 0 bases at V and 4 bases at J, with 13 bases between. Germline CDR1 reads SGHDT; CDR2 reads YYEEEE. This CDR3 spans 16 amino acids. The CDR3 DNA sequence: TGTGCCAGCAGCTTGGCCGGGGGACAGCCCACCGGGGAGCTGTTTTTT. This encodes CASSLAGGQPTGELFF. Together with reference TRBV5-6 and TRBJ2-2, the CDR3 gives the full variable domain: DAGVTQSPTHLIKTRGQQVTLRCSPKSGHDTVSWYQQALGQGPQFIFQYYEEEERQRGNFPDRFSGHQFPNYSSELNVNALLLGDSALYLCASSLAGGQPTGELFFGEGSRLTVL.

The chain recombines TRBV14 with TRBJ1-2, with TRBD1 matching over 9 bases. Losses at the gene ends were 4 bases for V and 6 bases for J; bases not matched to a gene: 12. The length of the CDR3 is 16 residues. CDR1 is SGHDN and CDR2 is FVKESK in the germline V gene. CDR3 coding DNA: TGTGCCAGCAGCCGCAACAGGGGACAGGGTTTACATGGCTACACCTTC. Residues: CASSRNRGQGLHGYTF.

This clone was detected only a few times. The chain carries TRBV19 and TRBJ1-2; 9 bases are shared with TRBD1. The CDR3 has 16 residues. After removal of 4 bases from V and 7 bases from J, the junction contained 13 bases not matched to a gene. Per germline, CDR1 LNHDA and CDR2 SQIVND (reference sequence). CDR3 coding DNA: TGTGCCAGTAGTACTTACTCGCCGGGACAGGGAGGTGGCTACACCTTC. Its translation: CASSTYSPGQGGGYTF.

The chain carries TRBV6-5 and TRBJ2-7; possible D gene TRBD2, 5 bases. V lost 7 bases and J 3 bases, leaving 13 bases between the germline ends. Germline V gene data show CDR1 as MNHEY and CDR2 as SVGAGI. CDR3 length equals 13 residues. The CDR3 DNA sequence: TGTGCCAGCACCGAGGACGGAGGCTACGAGCAGTACTTC. This codes for CASTEDGGYEQYF.

The chain uses TRBV6-6 and TRBJ2-5; weak D call: TRBD2 (6 bases). This CDR3 is 13 amino acids long. Germline V gene sequence: CDR1 MNHNY, CDR2 SVGAGI (reference sequence). V dropped 9 bases and J dropped 1 base, with 12 bases sitting between them. The CDR3 reads CASGGGGQETQYF. The CDR3 coding sequence is TGTGCCAGTGGGGGAGGAGGCCAAGAGACCCAGTACTTC.

The V and J genes are TRBV6-5 and TRBJ1-6; 9 positions agree with TRBD1. The CDR3 length is 15 residues. J gave up 8 bases and V 6 bases, and 8 bases lay outside the gene matches. Germline V gene lookup returns CDR1 MNHEY and CDR2 SVGAGI. For the CDR3, the DNA is TGTGCCAGCAGAGAGATAACAGGGGGCGATTCACCCCTCCACTTT. It is translated as CASREITGGDSPLHF.

The rearrangement uses TRBV18 and TRBJ2-1; 14 bases map to TRBD2. V was pared by 3 bases and J by 4 bases, with 2 bases of the junction left unmatched. The V gene's germline CDR1 is KGHSH and CDR2 LQKENI. The CDR3 spans 16 residues. The CDR3 DNA reads as TGTGCCAGCTCACCGACTAGCGGGAGGGCATACAATGAGCAGTTCTTC. Translation gives CASSPTSGRAYNEQFF.

About this clone itself: The sample contains more than one DNA sequence encoding this CDR3. This chain joins TRBV6-5 and TRBJ2-1; 12 bases align to TRBD2. Germline CDR1 is MNHEY and CDR2 is SVGAGI. V shed 4 bases and J 4 bases; nucleotides not matched to a gene: 2. The CDR3 is 15 residues long. CDR3 nucleotides: TGTGCCAGCAGTTCCCTAGCGGGGGGGTACAATGAGCAGTTCTTC. It yields the protein CASSSLAGGYNEQFF.

The chain couples TRBV6-5 to TRBJ2-1; D perhaps matches TRBD1 (5 bases). This CDR3 spans 12 amino acids. Deletions cut 2 bases from V and 8 bases from J, with 7 bases between. The germline V gene encodes CDR1 MNHEY and CDR2 SVGAGI. For the CDR3, the DNA is TGTGCCAGCAGTTACAGGGGCGATGAGCAGTTCTTC. It codes for CASSYRGDEQFF.

This chain uses TRBV4-3 with TRBJ2-1; 11 positions agree with TRBD2. This CDR3 has 17 residues. With V trimmed by 0 bases and J by 6 bases, 7 bases remained unmatched. CDR1 and CDR2 from the germline V gene are LGHNA and YSLEER. CDR3 in DNA: TGCGCCAGCAGCCAAGATCCCCTAGCGGGGGGCTCCAATGAGCAGTTCTTC. This encodes CASSQDPLAGGSNEQFF.

The chain joins TRBV6-5 to TRBJ2-2, with D perhaps matching TRBD2 (6 bases). In germline, CDR1 is MNHEY, CDR2 SVGAGI. The CDR3 totals 15 residues. Between the trimmed V and J ends, which lost 8 bases and 4 bases, there was a span of 17 bases. The CDR3 DNA reads as TGTGCCAGCCGCCAAACGGAGGGGATCACCGGGGAGCTGTTTTTT. As protein: CASRQTEGITGELFF.

The table lists this clone with a count of one. The chain links TRBV6-1 to TRBJ1-5; maybe TRBD1 (6 bases). V gave up 0 bases and J gave up 6 bases, with 9 bases separating them. Germline assignment: CDR1 MNHNS and CDR2 SASEGT. The CDR3 loop spans 14 amino acids. As DNA, the CDR3 is TGTGCCAGCAGTGAAGCAGGGGGGGTTCAGCCCCAGCATTTT. Translated: CASSEAGGVQPQHF.

The chain recombines TRBV7-3 with TRBJ2-5, with 16 bases identical to TRBD2. Germline V gene data show CDR1 as SGHTA and CDR2 as FQGTGA. CDR3 length: 18 residues. V shed 4 bases, J shed 4 bases, and the junction held 9 bases outside the gene matches. Here the CDR3 DNA reads TGTGCCAGCAGCTACTCCGGGACTAGCGGGAGGGCCGGAGAGACCCAGTACTTC. This translates into CASSYSGTSGRAGETQYF.

The rearrangement joins TRBV20-1 to TRBJ2-1, with a tentative D call TRBD2 (5 bases). The V end lost 3 bases, the J end lost 6 bases, and 12 bases lay between the germline ends. CDR3 size: 13 residues. Germline V lookup: CDR1 DFQATT, CDR2 SNEGSKA (reference sequence). Here the CDR3 DNA reads TGCAGTGCTAGTAAACTAGTAATCAATGAGCAGTTCTTC. This codes for CSASKLVINEQFF.

The J gene is TRBJ2-5, the V gene TRBV29-1; maybe TRBD1 (6 bases). Trimming removed 6 bases at V and 4 bases at J, with 12 bases between. The CDR3 has 12 amino acids. Germline CDR1 and CDR2: SQVTM and ANQGSEA. DNA of the CDR3: TGCAGCGTAATCAGGGGCCCAGAGACCCAGTACTTC. Translating it yields CSVIRGPETQYF. Full variable domain (rest looked up from reference TRBV29-1 and TRBJ2-5): SAVISQKPSRDICQRGTSLTIQCQVDSQVTMMFWYRQQPGQSLTLIATANQGSEATYESGFVIDKFPISRPNLTFSTLTVSNMSPEDSSIYLCSVIRGPETQYFGPGTRLLVL.